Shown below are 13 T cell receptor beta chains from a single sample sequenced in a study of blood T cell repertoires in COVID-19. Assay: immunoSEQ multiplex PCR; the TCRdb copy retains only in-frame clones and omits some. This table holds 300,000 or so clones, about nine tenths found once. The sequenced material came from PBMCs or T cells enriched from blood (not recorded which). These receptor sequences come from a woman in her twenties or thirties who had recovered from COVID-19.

The CDR3 nucleotides read TGCAGCGGTCGGGAGGGCTACAATGAGCAGTTCTTC. This codes for CSGREGYNEQFF. This sequence joins TRBV29-1 and TRBJ2-1, with 8 bases aligning to TRBD2. Losses at the gene ends were 7 bases for V and 3 bases for J; bases not matched to a gene: 2. Germline CDR1 and CDR2: SQVTM and ANQGSEA. This CDR3 spans 12 amino acids.

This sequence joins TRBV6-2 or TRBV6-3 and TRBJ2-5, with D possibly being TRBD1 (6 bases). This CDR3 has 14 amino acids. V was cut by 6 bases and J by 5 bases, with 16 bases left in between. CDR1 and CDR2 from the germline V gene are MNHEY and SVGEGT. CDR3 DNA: TGTGCCAGCAGCAGAATTGGGGGCGGGGAGACCCAGTACTTC. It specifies CASSRIGGGETQYF.

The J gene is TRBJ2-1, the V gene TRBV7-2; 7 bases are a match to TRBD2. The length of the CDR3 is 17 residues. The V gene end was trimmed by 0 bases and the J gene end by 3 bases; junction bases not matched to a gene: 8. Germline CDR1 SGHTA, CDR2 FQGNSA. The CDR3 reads CASSLAGGPRNYNEQFF. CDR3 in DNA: TGTGCCAGCAGCTTAGCGGGAGGGCCCCGGAACTACAATGAGCAGTTCTTC.

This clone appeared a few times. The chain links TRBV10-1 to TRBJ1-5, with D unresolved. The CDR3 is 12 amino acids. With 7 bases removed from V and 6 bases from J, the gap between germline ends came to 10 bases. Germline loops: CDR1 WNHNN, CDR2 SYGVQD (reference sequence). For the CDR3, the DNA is TGCGCCAGCACGAGAGGAGCTCAGCCCCAGCATTTT. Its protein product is CASTRGAQPQHF.

CDR3 sequence: CAWAAGGDFQPQHF. The CDR3 nucleotides read TGTGCCTGGGCGGCAGGGGGCGATTTCCAGCCCCAGCATTTT. The rearrangement joins TRBV30 to TRBJ1-5; 8 positions agree with TRBD1. Germline V gives CDR1 GTSNPN, CDR2 SVGIG (reference sequence). This CDR3 comprises 14 residues. J gave up 7 bases and V 5 bases, and 10 bases lay outside the gene matches.

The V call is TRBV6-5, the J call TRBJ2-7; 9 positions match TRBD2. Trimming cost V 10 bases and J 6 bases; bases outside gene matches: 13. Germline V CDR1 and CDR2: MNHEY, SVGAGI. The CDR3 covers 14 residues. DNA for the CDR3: TGTGCCACCCGATACGGGACTAGCAACCGCGAGCAGTACTTC. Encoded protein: CATRYGTSNREQYF.

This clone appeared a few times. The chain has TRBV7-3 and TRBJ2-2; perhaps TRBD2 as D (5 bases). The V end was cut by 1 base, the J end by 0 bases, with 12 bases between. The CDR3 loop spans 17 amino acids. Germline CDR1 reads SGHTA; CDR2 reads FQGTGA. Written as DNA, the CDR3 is TGTGCCAGCAGCTTAAATCTTCGAGCGGCGAACACCGGGGAGCTGTTTTTT. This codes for CASSLNLRAANTGELFF.

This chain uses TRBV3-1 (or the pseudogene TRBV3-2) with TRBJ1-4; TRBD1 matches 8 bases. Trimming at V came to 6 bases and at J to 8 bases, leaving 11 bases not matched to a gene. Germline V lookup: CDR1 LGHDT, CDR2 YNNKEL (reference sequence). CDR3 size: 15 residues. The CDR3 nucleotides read TGTGCCAGCAGACAGGACAGGGCGAGGGGAGAAAAACTGTTTTTT. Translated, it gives CASRQDRARGEKLFF.

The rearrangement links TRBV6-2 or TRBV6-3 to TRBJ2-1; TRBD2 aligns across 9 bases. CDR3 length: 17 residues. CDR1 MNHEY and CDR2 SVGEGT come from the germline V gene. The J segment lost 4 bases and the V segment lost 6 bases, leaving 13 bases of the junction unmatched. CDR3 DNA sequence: TGTGCCAGCAGCCCATCGGCGGGAGGGATACCGTACAATGAGCAGTTCTTC. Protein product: CASSPSAGGIPYNEQFF.

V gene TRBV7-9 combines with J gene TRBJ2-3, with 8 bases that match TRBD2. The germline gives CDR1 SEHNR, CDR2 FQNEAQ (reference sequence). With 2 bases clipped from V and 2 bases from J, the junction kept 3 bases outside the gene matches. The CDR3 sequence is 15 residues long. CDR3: CASSLSGSDTDTQYF. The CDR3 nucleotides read TGTGCCAGCAGCTTAAGCGGGAGTGACACAGATACGCAGTATTTT.

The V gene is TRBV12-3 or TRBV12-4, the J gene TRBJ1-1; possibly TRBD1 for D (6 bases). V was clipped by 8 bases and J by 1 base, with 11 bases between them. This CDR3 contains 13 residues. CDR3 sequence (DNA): TGTGCCAGCGCCCCAGGGGAGAACACTGAAGCTTTCTTT. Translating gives CASAPGENTEAFF.

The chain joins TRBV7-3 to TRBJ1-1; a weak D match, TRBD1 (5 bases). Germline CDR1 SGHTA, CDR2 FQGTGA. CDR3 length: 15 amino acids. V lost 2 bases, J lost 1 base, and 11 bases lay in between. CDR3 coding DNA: TGTGCCAGCAGCTTACACAGGCCCACGAACACTGAAGCTTTCTTT. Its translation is CASSLHRPTNTEAFF.

DNA of the CDR3: TGTGCCAGCAGTTTAGGGACAGGGGGCGCGACAGATACGCAGTATTTT. Protein: CASSLGTGGATDTQYF. This chain joins TRBV27 and TRBJ2-3, with 12 bases matching TRBD1. Germline V gives CDR1 MNHEY, CDR2 SMNVEV (reference sequence). The CDR3 loop spans 16 amino acids. V trimming: 2 bases; J trimming: 3 bases; junction bases outside the gene matches: 3.